This T cell receptor beta chain was obtained from a study of neurological immune-mediated disorders. Synthesis of cDNA was performed by 5'RACE using 10-nucleotide random UMIs. TCRdb reprocessed the 5' RACE reads with MiXCR, giving one entry per CDR3 protein. The repertoire holds 27,000 or so distinct CDR3 sequences, with 15% as singletons. This clonotype has a count of ten or more. Trimming took 8 bases from V and 4 from J; bases not matched to a gene: 12. Germline assignment: CDR1 MNHEY and CDR2 SVGEGT. The CDR3 totals 15 residues. This chain links TRBV6-2 or TRBV6-3 with TRBJ2-7; 9 bases align to TRBD2. The sample was PBMCs. The TCR originated in a man in his 70s in good health. CDR3 amino acids: CASGEGSGGSYEQYF. DNA of the CDR3: TGTGCCAGCGGTGAAGGTAGCGGGGGATCTTACGAGCAGTACTTC.